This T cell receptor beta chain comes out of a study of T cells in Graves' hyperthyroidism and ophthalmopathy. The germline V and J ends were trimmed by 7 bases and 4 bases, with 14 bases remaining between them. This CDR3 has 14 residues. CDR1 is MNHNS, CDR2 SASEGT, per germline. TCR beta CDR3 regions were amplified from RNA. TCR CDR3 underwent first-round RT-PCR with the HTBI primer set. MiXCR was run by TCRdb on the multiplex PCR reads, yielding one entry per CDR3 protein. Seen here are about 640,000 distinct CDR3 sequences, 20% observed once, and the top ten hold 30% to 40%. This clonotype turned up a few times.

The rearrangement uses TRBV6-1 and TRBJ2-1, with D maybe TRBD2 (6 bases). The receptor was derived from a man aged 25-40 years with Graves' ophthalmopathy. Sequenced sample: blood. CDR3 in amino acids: CASKNSGTYNEQFF. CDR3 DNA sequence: TGTGCCAGCAAGAATAGCGGAACATACAATGAGCAGTTCTTC.